This T cell receptor beta chain comes out of a study of T cell responses to AZD1222 COVID-19 vaccine. The assay was immunoSEQ multiplex PCR, and TCRdb's table has in-frame clones only and misses some. Of about 100,000 clones listed, 70% to 90% were seen once; the top ten hold 3.5% to 4.5%. Per germline, CDR1 SSHAT and CDR2 FNYEAQ (reference sequence). There are 15 residues in the CDR3. Concerning this clone itself: One junction end does not reproduce the germline sequence, and a read error may be involved.

The V and J genes are TRBV7-7 and TRBJ2-5, with TRBD1 identical over 8 bases. This receptor was identified in an adult in good health. This sample comprised peripheral blood, obtained on day 0 of MenACWY control vaccination. The CDR3 is CASSVYRGAQETQYF. DNA of the CDR3: TGTGCTAGCAGCGTATACAGGGGGGCTCAAGAGACCCAGTACTTC.